This T cell receptor (beta chain) was retrieved from a study of blood T cell repertoires in COVID-19. Turning to the study itself: The origin of the acute and convalescent COVID-19 samples was the United States, Italy and Spain.

In the authors' methods: For nucleated cells, counts were estimated from reference gene primer amplification. The protocol was immunoSEQ multiplex PCR, while the TCRdb copy is restricted to in-frame clones and leaves out a portion. V and J calls and clone size are given by that table; D and trimming were obtained from the DNA. Among 250,000 to 350,000 clones, around nine tenths were seen once, and the ten largest hold under 7%. Seattle patients were enrolled while actively infected and followed longitudinally. The CDR3 loop spans 15 amino acids. Per germline, CDR1 MNHEY and CDR2 SMNVEV (reference sequence). V shed 2 bases and J 2 bases; nucleotides not matched to a gene: 5.

The chain combines TRBV27 with TRBJ2-7; 8 bases are a match to TRBD2. Sequenced input: peripheral blood. The TCR was taken from a woman younger than 45 with COVID-19, enrolled during active disease. The CDR3 protein is CASSLAGGETYEQYF. The CDR3 DNA sequence: TGTGCCAGCAGTTTAGCGGGAGGAGAAACCTACGAGCAGTACTTC.